The 32 T cell receptor beta chains reported below all come from one sample, sequenced in a study of cytomegalovirus exposure and HLA in healthy donors. Vbeta (60) and Jbeta (13) primers were used in the PCR. Only in-frame clones appear in the TCRdb table, and some are missing; sequencing was by immunoSEQ multiplex PCR. This sample has 60,000 to 70,000 clones, with around 78% found just once. The material sequenced was PBMCs. These receptors were collected from a middle-aged man in good health and CMV-seronegative.

This clone was picked up one time. The chain couples TRBV5-5 to TRBJ1-2; 8 bases are a match to TRBD1. V lost 3 bases to trimming and J lost 6 bases; unmatched junction nucleotides: 13. This CDR3 is built from 16 residues. CDR1 SGHKS and CDR2 YYEKEE come from the germline V gene (reference sequence). The CDR3 region has the DNA TGTGCCAGCAGCTCGAACAGGGGGGATCCCGCCGATGGCTACACCTTC. It is translated as CASSSNRGDPADGYTF.

This chain links TRBV27 with TRBJ1-6; D is perhaps TRBD1 (6 bases). The V end lost 6 bases, the J end lost 10 bases, and 13 bases lay between the germline ends. Germline V CDR1 and CDR2: MNHEY, SMNVEV (reference sequence). This CDR3 comprises 13 residues. DNA of the CDR3: TGTGCCAGCAGAACAGGGAGTACCTCACCCCTCCACTTT. Residues: CASRTGSTSPLHF.

The V and J genes are TRBV7-9 and TRBJ1-2; D remains unclear. V lost 4 bases and J lost 5, with 8 bases in between. Germline CDR1 SEHNR, CDR2 FQNEAQ (reference sequence). The CDR3 runs 12 residues. CDR3 sequence (DNA): TGTGCCAGCAGCTCGGAGATATATGGCTACACCTTC. Translating gives CASSSEIYGYTF. The whole variable domain, remainder taken from reference TRBV7-9 and TRBJ1-2, is DTGVSQNPRHKITKRGQNVTFRCDPISEHNRLYWYRQTLGQGPEFLTYFQNEAQLEKSRLLSDRFSAERPKGSFSTLEIQRTEQGDSAMYLCASSSEIYGYTFGSGTRLTVV.

This clone has just a few counts. The V call is TRBV2, the J call TRBJ2-3; TRBD2 aligns across 11 bases. The CDR3 consists of 16 residues. Losses at the gene ends were 4 bases for V and 8 bases for J; bases not matched to a gene: 11. The germline gives CDR1 SNHLY, CDR2 FYNNEI. CDR3 coding DNA: TGTGCCAGCAGTGTGGAACTAGCGGGGGCCCGAGGTACGCAGTATTTT. This gives the protein CASSVELAGARGTQYF.

The rearrangement uses TRBV4-1 and TRBJ2-1, with 9 bases fitting TRBD1. The V segment lost 4 bases and the J segment 0 bases; nucleotides outside the gene matches: 4. CDR3 length: 16 residues. Germline CDR1 reads MGHRA; CDR2 reads YSYEKL. CDR3 sequence (DNA): TGCGCCAGCAGCCTCCGACAGGGGGGCTCCTACAATGAGCAGTTCTTC. This codes for CASSLRQGGSYNEQFF.

V usage is TRBV28 and J usage is TRBJ1-4; 10 bases align to TRBD1. Germline V CDR1 and CDR2: MDHEN, SYDVKM. The V segment lost 6 bases and the J segment 6 bases; nucleotides outside the gene matches: 7. The CDR3 spans 15 residues. The CDR3 sequence: CASSPTGTGDEKLFF. The CDR3 DNA follows: TGTGCCAGCAGCCCAACCGGGACAGGGGATGAAAAACTGTTTTTT.

The chain recombines TRBV19 with TRBJ1-1, with D maybe TRBD1 (6 bases). The germline V gene encodes CDR1 LNHDA and CDR2 SQIVND (reference sequence). The CDR3 contains 14 residues. Trimming took 4 bases from V and 7 from J, leaving 16 bases between them. CDR3 loop: CASSSSWGRYEAFF. DNA of the CDR3: TGTGCCAGTAGTAGTTCCTGGGGGCGTTATGAAGCTTTCTTT.

This chain uses TRBV6-6 with TRBJ1-1, with D maybe TRBD1 (6 bases). The CDR3 totals 13 residues. The germline V gene encodes CDR1 MNHNY and CDR2 SVGAGI (reference sequence). V lost 0 bases, J lost 4 bases, and 6 bases lay in between. The CDR3 sequence is CASSYSGGTEAFF. The DNA of the CDR3 is TGTGCCAGCAGTTACTCAGGGGGCACTGAAGCTTTCTTT.

This chain connects TRBV15 to TRBJ2-7, with TRBD2 matching 14 bases. Germline assignment: CDR1 LNHNV and CDR2 YYDKDF (reference sequence). The J segment lost 4 bases and the V segment lost 6 bases, leaving 5 bases of the junction unmatched. The CDR3 contains 15 residues. The CDR3 DNA reads as TGTGCCACCAGGAGGGGGACTAGCGGGAGTTACGAGCAGTACTTC. Amino acid sequence: CATRRGTSGSYEQYF.

The V and J genes are TRBV29-1 and TRBJ1-1, with TRBD1 matching over 7 bases. The ends lost 5 bases at V and 4 bases at J; junction bases unmatched: 10. Germline-derived CDR1 and CDR2 are SQVTM and ANQGSEA. The CDR3 extends over 14 amino acids. The CDR3, as DNA: TGCAGCGTTCGGCCTCGGGCAGGGGGCACTGAAGCTTTCTTT. This translates into CSVRPRAGGTEAFF.

This chain uses TRBV4-3 with TRBJ1-2; 8 bases agree with TRBD1. Germline V gene lookup returns CDR1 LGHNA and CDR2 YSLEER. Unmatched junction bases numbered 6, after V lost 2 bases and J lost 4 bases. This CDR3 is 15 amino acids long. CDR3 protein: CASSQPVGQGYGYTF. In DNA, the CDR3 is TGCGCCAGCAGCCAACCCGTCGGACAGGGCTATGGCTACACCTTC.

This clone showed up just once. The chain uses TRBV5-1 and TRBJ1-4, with D unclear. Germline CDR1 and CDR2: SGHRS and YFSETQ. CDR3 length: 15 residues. The V and J ends lost 4 bases and 8 bases respectively, with 18 bases between them. The CDR3, as DNA: TGCGCCAGCAGCCCGGAGGATTCTAGGAGGGAAAAACTGTTTTTT. Amino acid sequence: CASSPEDSRREKLFF.

The chain has TRBV7-9 and TRBJ2-7, with 8 bases matching TRBD1. The CDR3 is made up of 17 amino acids. Germline trimming cut 4 bases from V and 5 bases from J; bases unmatched to any gene: 16. Germline V gene lookup returns CDR1 SEHNR and CDR2 FQNEAQ (reference sequence). CDR3 region: CASSSTGTGIPRDEQYF. The CDR3 coding sequence is TGTGCCAGCAGCTCGACCGGGACAGGTATCCCCCGGGACGAGCAGTACTTC.

V is TRBV27 and J is TRBJ2-2; 8 bases agree with TRBD2. CDR1 is MNHEY, CDR2 SMNVEV, per germline (reference sequence). The CDR3 contains 15 residues. With 2 bases clipped from V and 1 base from J, the junction kept 0 bases outside the gene matches. The CDR3 loop is CASSLAGGNTGELFF. The CDR3 DNA sequence: TGTGCCAGCAGTTTAGCGGGGGGGAACACCGGGGAGCTGTTTTTT.

This chain connects TRBV5-1 to TRBJ1-2; possibly TRBD1 for D (5 bases). Germline lookup yields CDR1 SGHRS and CDR2 YFSETQ. This CDR3 spans 13 amino acids. V was cut by 0 bases and J by 4 bases, with 7 bases left in between. The CDR3 loop is CASSLADSYGYTF. The CDR3 DNA reads as TGCGCCAGCAGCTTGGCTGACAGCTATGGCTACACCTTC. The whole variable domain, filled in from reference TRBV5-1 and TRBJ1-2, reads KAGVTQTPRYLIKTRGQQVTLSCSPISGHRSVSWYQQTPGQGLQFLFEYFSETQRNKGNFPGRFSGRQFSNSRSEMNVSTLELGDSALYLCASSLADSYGYTFGSGTRLTVV.

The chain links TRBV2 to TRBJ2-7, with TRBD1 matching over 7 bases. This CDR3 is built from 15 residues. Germline V gene data show CDR1 as SNHLY and CDR2 as FYNNEI. The junction had 12 bases not matched to a gene; V was cut back by 8 bases and J by 2 bases. The CDR3 DNA reads as TGTGCCAGCCGAAGTGAAGGGGGCCAAACCTACGAGCAGTACTTC. This sequence encodes CASRSEGGQTYEQYF.

V usage is TRBV7-8 and J usage is TRBJ1-4, with D unresolved. Germline V lookup: CDR1 SGHVS, CDR2 FQNEAQ. Trimming removed 1 base at V and 0 bases at J, with 9 bases between. The CDR3 has 16 amino acids. CDR3 residues: CASSLGWAATNEKLFF. In DNA form, the CDR3 reads TGTGCCAGCAGCTTAGGGTGGGCTGCAACTAATGAAAAACTGTTTTTT.

The chain combines TRBV25-1 with TRBJ1-3; D gene unclear. The V gene's germline CDR1 is MGHDK and CDR2 SYGVNS. V was clipped by 7 bases and J by 0 bases, with 13 bases between them. The CDR3 length is 15 residues. CDR3 DNA sequence: TGTGCCAGCATGGCCAGGCAGTACTCTGGAAACACCATATATTTT. Translated: CASMARQYSGNTIYF.

This clone was detected only a few times. J is TRBJ1-2 and V is TRBV10-3; TRBD1 aligns across 7 bases. CDR3 length equals 14 residues. After removal of 2 bases from V and 4 bases from J, the junction contained 4 bases not matched to a gene. The germline V gene encodes CDR1 ENHRY and CDR2 SYGVKD. CDR3 DNA sequence: TGTGCCATCAGTGAGCCGGGACAGAGCTATGGCTACACCTTC. Translated: CAISEPGQSYGYTF.

This clone was picked up one time. This chain connects TRBV7-9 to TRBJ1-2; weak D call: TRBD1 (6 bases). Germline V gene sequence: CDR1 SEHNR, CDR2 FQNEAQ (reference sequence). The CDR3 consists of 15 residues. V gave up 4 bases and J gave up 5 bases, with 17 bases separating them. The CDR3 sequence is CASSSQQGPLYGYTF. Here the CDR3 DNA reads TGTGCCAGCAGCTCCCAACAGGGTCCTCTATATGGCTACACCTTC.

V gene TRBV7-8 combines with J gene TRBJ2-1; TRBD2 matches 8 bases. J lost 9 bases, V lost 1 base, and 8 bases had no gene match. From germline, CDR1 is SGHVS and CDR2 FQNEAQ. This CDR3 is built from 15 residues. The CDR3 coding sequence is TGTGCCAGCAGCTTAGTATCGGGGGGGCCGGGTGAGCAGTTCTTC. Translation gives CASSLVSGGPGEQFF.

The table lists this clone with a few counts. V is TRBV18 and J is TRBJ1-3, with D hard to call. The V end lost 3 bases, the J end lost 2 bases, and 5 bases lay between the germline ends. Germline V gene data show CDR1 as KGHSH and CDR2 as LQKENI. The CDR3 is 13 residues long. CDR3 sequence reads: CASSPRAGNTIYF. CDR3 coding DNA: TGTGCCAGCTCACCGCGGGCTGGAAACACCATATATTTT.

V and J are TRBV6-6 and TRBJ1-5; 9 bases fit TRBD1. CDR1 and CDR2 (germline): MNHNY, SVGAGI (reference sequence). Trimming at V came to 6 bases and at J to 9 bases, leaving 15 bases not matched to a gene. The CDR3 is 16 residues long. In DNA form, the CDR3 reads TGTGCCAGCAGAACCGGACAGGGGCGGACCTCGGGGCCCCAGCATTTT. Encoded protein: CASRTGQGRTSGPQHF.

V is TRBV7-8 and J is TRBJ1-5, with D possibly matching TRBD1 (6 bases). The CDR3 spans 16 residues. Trimming took 0 bases from V and 5 from J, leaving 14 bases between them. Germline V CDR1 and CDR2: SGHVS, FQNEAQ. The CDR3 loop is CASSLASRQAYQPQHF. CDR3 bases: TGTGCCAGCAGCTTAGCTTCGCGACAGGCGTATCAGCCCCAGCATTTT.

The chain has TRBV7-8 and TRBJ2-1; 8 bases line up with TRBD1. J lost 9 bases, V lost 3 bases, and 7 bases had no gene match. The CDR3 is 14 amino acids. CDR1 SGHVS and CDR2 FQNEAQ come from the germline V gene. The CDR3 DNA sequence: TGTGCCAGCAGCTTTAACTCAGGGGGCTTTGAGCAGTTCTTC. Translated, it gives CASSFNSGGFEQFF. Filled out from reference TRBV7-8 and TRBJ2-1, the complete variable domain reads GAGVSQSPRYKVAKRGQDVALRCDPISGHVSLFWYQQALGQGPEFLTYFQNEAQLDKSGLPSDRFFAERPEGSVSTLKIQRTQQEDSAVYLCASSFNSGGFEQFFGPGTRLTVL.

This clone was detected once. This chain connects TRBV4-1 to TRBJ2-1; 7 positions agree with TRBD2. The V segment lost 3 bases and the J segment 0 bases; nucleotides outside the gene matches: 5. CDR1 MGHRA and CDR2 YSYEKL come from the germline V gene. The CDR3 totals 16 residues. The CDR3 reads CASSHPRDYSYNEQFF. As DNA, the CDR3 is TGCGCCAGCAGCCACCCCCGGGACTACTCCTACAATGAGCAGTTCTTC.

The CDR3 here is CASSATGVTYNEQFF. CDR3 DNA sequence: TGTGCCAGCAGCGCGACGGGGGTTACCTACAATGAGCAGTTCTTC. The chain joins TRBV2 to TRBJ2-1; D possibly corresponds to TRBD2 (6 bases). The CDR3 loop spans 15 amino acids. Looked up from germline, CDR1 is SNHLY and CDR2 is FYNNEI. Deletions cut 6 bases from V and 2 bases from J, with 14 bases between.

Written as DNA, the CDR3 is TGTGCCAGCAGTACAACGTCCGGACGCGGGTTTATTGGGCAGTACTTC. Translating it yields CASSTTSGRGFIGQYF. The chain uses TRBV27 and TRBJ2-7; possibly TRBD2 for D (5 bases). From germline, CDR1 is MNHEY and CDR2 SMNVEV (reference sequence). CDR3 length: 16 amino acids. Trimming shortened V by 5 bases and J by 9 bases, and 26 bases separated the two germline ends.

The V call is TRBV19, the J call TRBJ2-7, with a possible D match to TRBD1 (5 bases). CDR1 is LNHDA, CDR2 SQIVND, per germline (reference sequence). V was trimmed by 8 bases and J by 0 bases, leaving 17 bases between them. CDR3 length: 15 amino acids. The CDR3 loop is CASLGWGMSSYEQYF. The CDR3, as DNA: TGTGCCAGTCTAGGCTGGGGCATGAGCTCCTACGAGCAGTACTTC.

This clone was counted a few times. This chain joins TRBV18 and TRBJ2-5; tentatively, D is TRBD1 (5 bases). The ends were cut back, 5 bases at V and 1 base at J, with 11 bases in the middle. This CDR3 spans 14 amino acids. Germline-derived CDR1 and CDR2 are KGHSH and LQKENI. The CDR3 DNA sequence: TGTGCCAGCTCAACGAGACAGACCCAAGAGACCCAGTACTTC. Protein sequence: CASSTRQTQETQYF. The whole variable domain, remainder taken from reference TRBV18 and TRBJ2-5, is NAGVMQNPRHLVRRRGQEARLRCSPMKGHSHVYWYRQLPEEGLKFMVYLQKENIIDESGMPKERFSAEFPKEGPSILRIQQVVRGDSAAYFCASSTRQTQETQYFGPGTRLLVL.

This clone was counted only a few times. V and J are TRBV7-3 and TRBJ2-7, with D perhaps TRBD1 (5 bases). CDR1 SGHTA and CDR2 FQGTGA come from the germline V gene. The CDR3 contains 13 residues. V was trimmed by 4 bases and J by 6 bases, leaving 13 bases between them. The CDR3: CASSSSQQAEQYF. CDR3 bases: TGTGCCAGCAGCTCGTCCCAACAGGCCGAGCAGTACTTC.

This clone was seen only a few times. The CDR3 loop reads CASSEGQGYTEAFF. CDR3 nucleotides: TGTGCCAGCAGTGAAGGGCAGGGTTACACTGAAGCTTTCTTT. This rearrangement joins TRBV6-1 to TRBJ1-1, with a tentative D call TRBD1 (5 bases). Germline CDR1 reads MNHNS; CDR2 reads SASEGT. The CDR3 is 14 residues long. V was trimmed by 1 base and J by 3 bases, leaving 9 bases between them.